The next 30 T cell receptor beta chains were all read from a single sample in a study of beta chain features in type 1 diabetes. The study, taken as a whole, reports: People with Type 1 diabetes carried modestly yet significantly shorter TCRB CDR3s in all four CD4+ subsets.

These receptors' antigens are unknown. The whole isolated RNA underwent reverse transcription, so sequencing captured expressed TCRB transcripts. Assay used: immunoSEQ multiplex PCR; TCRdb lists only in-frame clones, some missing. The sample has 600,000 to 700,000 clones, 10% to 15% seen once. Sequenced: naive CD4+ T cells from blood. The receptors were gathered from a man between 18 and 35 years old with type 1 diabetes.

This chain links TRBV7-3 with TRBJ2-3; D assignment may be TRBD1 or TRBD2 (5 bases each). Trimming removed 5 bases from V and 0 bases from J, with 12 bases in between. The CDR3 loop spans 15 amino acids. The germline gives CDR1 SGHTA, CDR2 FQGTGA. The CDR3 loop reads CASSDGAVSTDTQYF. In DNA, the CDR3 is TGTGCCAGCAGCGACGGGGCAGTGAGCACAGATACGCAGTATTTT. The entire variable domain, with the rest obtained from reference TRBV7-3 and TRBJ2-3, is as follows: GAGVSQTPSNKVTEKGKYVELRCDPISGHTALYWYRQSLGQGPEFLIYFQGTGAADDSGLPNDRFFAVRPEGSVSTLKIQRTERGDSAVYLCASSDGAVSTDTQYFGPGTRLTVL.

The V gene is TRBV29-1, the J gene TRBJ1-5; D gene uncertain. This CDR3 has 13 residues. The V end lost 6 bases, the J end lost 6 bases, and 15 bases lay between the germline ends. Looked up from germline, CDR1 is SQVTM and CDR2 is ANQGSEA. For the CDR3, the DNA is TGCAGCGTCGACCCGGGTGGCATTCAGCCCCAGCATTTT. Translating it yields CSVDPGGIQPQHF. Filled out from reference TRBV29-1 and TRBJ1-5, the complete variable domain reads SAVISQKPSRDICQRGTSLTIQCQVDSQVTMMFWYRQQPGQSLTLIATANQGSEATYESGFVIDKFPISRPNLTFSTLTVSNMSPEDSSIYLCSVDPGGIQPQHFGDGTRLSIL.

This clone was recorded a few times. The chain joins TRBV27 to TRBJ1-2, with 11 positions matching TRBD1. Germline lookup yields CDR1 MNHEY and CDR2 SMNVEV (reference sequence). This CDR3 has 18 residues. Trimming cost V 2 bases and J 5 bases; bases outside gene matches: 13. The CDR3 DNA follows: TGTGCCAGCAGTTTAGGGGCCGGGACAGGGGGAATTGGGTATGGCTACACCTTC. Its translation: CASSLGAGTGGIGYGYTF.

A few counts support this clone. V gene TRBV2 combines with J gene TRBJ1-5; 7 nucleotides agree with TRBD1. Germline-derived CDR1 and CDR2 are SNHLY and FYNNEI. V lost 6 bases and J lost 4; bases outside the gene matches: 9. The CDR3 has 15 residues. This CDR3 is CASSAGPGQNQPQHF. CDR3 nucleotides: TGTGCCAGCAGCGCCGGTCCGGGACAGAATCAGCCCCAGCATTTT.

This clone was counted a few times. The rearrangement uses TRBV28 and TRBJ2-7; weak D call: TRBD2 (5 bases). Trimming cost V 8 bases and J 4 bases, with 27 bases left between them. Germline assignment: CDR1 MDHEN and CDR2 SYDVKM. The CDR3 runs to 17 residues. The CDR3 loop reads CASGPNKWAPWEYEQYF. CDR3 nucleotides: TGTGCCAGCGGACCCAATAAGTGGGCCCCCTGGGAGTACGAGCAGTACTTC.

The chain links TRBV5-1 to TRBJ2-3; D is unresolved. This CDR3 spans 14 amino acids. V was pared by 0 bases and J by 5 bases, with 10 bases between. Germline assignment: CDR1 SGHRS and CDR2 YFSETQ. CDR3 residues: CASSLAPVKDTQYF. CDR3 bases: TGCGCCAGCAGCTTGGCCCCAGTCAAAGATACGCAGTATTTT.

This clone appeared a few times. V gene TRBV4-1 combines with J gene TRBJ2-1, with D unresolved. CDR3 length equals 13 residues. Trimming took 1 base from V and 4 from J, leaving 5 bases between them. The germline V gene has CDR1 MGHRA and CDR2 YSYEKL. The CDR3 region is CASSQVGYNEQFF. CDR3 bases: TGCGCCAGCAGCCAAGTAGGGTACAATGAGCAGTTCTTC.

This clone was found a few times. This sequence joins TRBV15 and TRBJ1-5; 10 bases fit TRBD1. V dropped 0 bases and J dropped 3; count of bases not matched to a gene: 8. The CDR3 consists of 18 residues. The V gene's germline CDR1 is LNHNV and CDR2 YYDKDF (reference sequence). CDR3: CATSRDYSGQGNNQPQHF. The CDR3 coding sequence is TGTGCCACCAGCAGAGATTATTCGGGACAGGGGAACAATCAGCCCCAGCATTTT.

In its sample, this clone was seen a few times. V is TRBV6-7 and J is TRBJ2-7; D is undetermined. TRBV6-7 is identified as an open reading frame with a role that is uncertain. The germline V and J ends were trimmed by 2 bases and 0 bases, with 8 bases remaining between them. The CDR3 has 14 amino acids. The chain's CDR3 is CASSYMGYSYEQYF. The CDR3 DNA reads TGTGCCAGCAGTTACATGGGATACTCCTACGAGCAGTACTTC.

Ten or more counts support this clone. The chain joins TRBV30 to TRBJ2-1; TRBD2 matches 7 bases. Germline V gene data show CDR1 as GTSNPN and CDR2 as SVGIG (reference sequence). The CDR3 runs to 13 residues. V trimming: 8 bases; J trimming: 3 bases; junction bases outside the gene matches: 7. CDR3 nucleotides: TGTGCCGCGTCTAGCGGACTCTACAATGAGCAGTTCTTC. Its translation: CAASSGLYNEQFF.

In its sample, this clone was seen a few times. The chain recombines TRBV6-5 with TRBJ2-3; 9 nucleotides agree with TRBD1. J gave up 3 bases and V 6 bases, and 1 base lay outside the gene matches. The germline CDR1 and CDR2 sequences are MNHEY and SVGAGI. CDR3 length equals 13 residues. CDR3 coding DNA: TGTGCCAGCAGGGGGACAGGGACAGATACGCAGTATTTT. This codes for CASRGTGTDTQYF.

Concerning this clone itself: This specimen includes other DNA sequences encoding the same CDR3. The chain has TRBV6-5 and TRBJ2-7; 8 bases map to TRBD1. V shed 6 bases and J 3 bases; nucleotides not matched to a gene: 7. Germline values: CDR1 MNHEY, CDR2 SVGAGI. The CDR3 runs to 14 residues. The CDR3 region is CASSYRDRSYEQYF. For the CDR3, the DNA is TGTGCCAGCAGCTACCGGGACAGGAGCTACGAGCAGTACTTC.

This clone appeared a few times. This chain connects TRBV2 to TRBJ1-2; no clear D gene. The V end lost 3 bases, the J end lost 2 bases, and 13 bases lay between the germline ends. There are 15 residues in the CDR3. CDR1 is SNHLY, CDR2 FYNNEI, per germline. The CDR3 DNA follows: TGTGCCAGCAGTGATGTGACACATCGCAACTATGGCTACACCTTC. It translates to CASSDVTHRNYGYTF.

This clone was found a few times. The genes are TRBV11-2 and TRBJ2-1; TRBD2 might be the D (5 bases). This CDR3 has 14 amino acids. Trimming removed 2 bases from V and 9 bases from J, with 14 bases in between. Looked up from germline, CDR1 is SGHAT and CDR2 is FQNNGV. The CDR3 loop is CASSLRGTSGEQFF. Here the CDR3 DNA reads TGTGCCAGCAGCTTACGGGGTACTTCAGGTGAGCAGTTCTTC.

This clone was counted a few times. The V and J genes are TRBV6-5 and TRBJ2-4; no reliable D call. The germline V gene has CDR1 MNHEY and CDR2 SVGAGI. Between the trimmed V and J ends, which lost 6 bases and 6 bases, there was a span of 15 bases. The CDR3 has 14 amino acids. CDR3 protein: CASSPEWSGNIQYF. CDR3 DNA: TGTGCCAGCAGCCCCGAGTGGAGTGGAAACATTCAGTACTTC.

The J gene is TRBJ2-5, the V gene TRBV5-6; TRBD2 aligns across 7 bases. Germline CDR1 is SGHDT and CDR2 is YYEEEE. The trim removed 3 bases at V and 5 bases at J, leaving 10 bases unmatched. The CDR3 spans 15 residues. The CDR3 loop reads CASSSMGRAGETQYF. As DNA, the CDR3 is TGTGCCAGCAGCTCCATGGGGAGGGCCGGGGAGACCCAGTACTTC.

J is TRBJ2-1 and V is TRBV30; 13 bases line up with TRBD2. This CDR3 comprises 14 residues. Germline V gene sequence: CDR1 GTSNPN, CDR2 SVGIG (reference sequence). V was clipped by 5 bases and J by 3 bases; unmatched bases: 1. Written as DNA, the CDR3 is TGTGCCTGGGGGACTAGCGGGGACTACAATGAGCAGTTCTTC. It translates to CAWGTSGDYNEQFF.

The chain joins TRBV18 to TRBJ2-7; TRBD1 aligns across 7 bases. CDR3 length equals 14 residues. V shed 0 bases, J shed 4 bases, and the junction held 3 bases outside the gene matches. Per germline, CDR1 KGHSH and CDR2 LQKENI. In DNA form, the CDR3 reads TGTGCCAGCTCACCACCTCCAGGGGGTTACGAGCAGTACTTC. It specifies CASSPPPGGYEQYF.

The J gene is TRBJ1-5, the V gene TRBV6-1; no clear D gene. The CDR3 extends over 15 amino acids. The germline gives CDR1 MNHNS, CDR2 SASEGT. The V and J ends lost 3 bases and 2 bases respectively, with 11 bases between them. This chain's CDR3 is CASSELRRGNQPQHF. In DNA form, the CDR3 reads TGTGCCAGCAGTGAGCTTAGGCGGGGCAATCAGCCCCAGCATTTT.

The chain has TRBV9 and TRBJ1-3, with 7 bases lining up with TRBD1. The CDR3 runs to 15 residues. Germline-derived CDR1 and CDR2 are SGDLS and YYNGEE. V shed 4 bases and J 3 bases; nucleotides not matched to a gene: 7. In nucleotides, the CDR3 is TGTGCCAGCAGCCCCACGGGACAGCTTGGAAACACCATATATTTT. It codes for CASSPTGQLGNTIYF.

This clone has more than one count but fewer than ten. CDR3: CACQNRGNQPQHF. CDR3 bases: TGTGCCTGCCAGAACAGGGGGAATCAGCCCCAGCATTTT. The chain links TRBV30 to TRBJ1-5; 8 bases are a match to TRBD1. Germline CDR1 reads GTSNPN; CDR2 reads SVGIG (reference sequence). V gave up 6 bases and J gave up 4 bases; unmatched junction bases: 5. The CDR3 runs to 13 residues.

This clone has only a few counts. The rearrangement joins TRBV7-3 to TRBJ2-7; the match to TRBD1 covers 9 bases. CDR1 and CDR2 (germline): SGHTA, FQGTGA. The CDR3 has 14 amino acids. After removal of 5 bases from V and 5 bases from J, the junction contained 7 bases not matched to a gene. The CDR3 DNA is TGTGCCAGCAGCCCGGTCACAGGGGGCAACGAGCAGTACTTC. It specifies CASSPVTGGNEQYF.

The chain carries TRBV23-1 and TRBJ1-3; no clear D gene. TRBV23-1 is marked as an open reading frame, function uncertain. V dropped 0 bases and J dropped 0 bases, with 27 bases sitting between them. CDR3 length equals 22 residues. The CDR3 reads CASSQSGRQTERVPSSGNTIYF. CDR3 nucleotide sequence: TGCGCCAGCAGTCAATCTGGACGGCAAACCGAACGAGTACCAAGCTCTGGAAACACCATATATTTT.

This sequence joins TRBV19 and TRBJ2-1; D is perhaps TRBD2 (5 bases). Between the trimmed V and J ends, which lost 5 bases and 2 bases, there was a span of 13 bases. The CDR3 runs to 15 residues. The V gene's germline CDR1 is LNHDA and CDR2 SQIVND (reference sequence). The CDR3 DNA reads as TGTGCCAGTAGTGATCGGGGTAGCACCTACAATGAGCAGTTCTTC. This codes for CASSDRGSTYNEQFF.

This clone has just a few counts. The chain is built from TRBV7-9 and TRBJ2-1; 13 bases align to TRBD2. The CDR3 is made up of 14 amino acids. Trimming at V came to 5 bases and at J to 7 bases, leaving 2 bases not matched to a gene. CDR1 is SEHNR, CDR2 FQNEAQ, per germline (reference sequence). For the CDR3, the DNA is TGTGCCAGCAGCGAACTAGCGGGGGGGAATGAGCAGTTCTTC. Amino acid sequence: CASSELAGGNEQFF.

The chain uses TRBV19 and TRBJ1-2; no clear D. The ends were cut back, 5 bases at V and 6 bases at J, with 16 bases in the middle. The CDR3 consists of 14 residues. In germline, CDR1 is LNHDA, CDR2 SQIVND (reference sequence). This CDR3 reads CASSPGRDRDGYTF. As DNA, the CDR3 is TGTGCCAGTAGTCCCGGCCGCGATAGGGATGGCTACACCTTC.

The chain carries TRBV7-6 and TRBJ1-2; D uncertain. Germline V lookup: CDR1 SGHVS, CDR2 FNYEAQ. CDR3 length: 11 residues. V was trimmed by 2 bases and J by 8 bases, leaving 6 bases between them. The CDR3 loop reads CASSLFPGYTF. The CDR3 DNA reads TGTGCCAGCAGCTTATTCCCCGGCTACACCTTC.

V usage is TRBV7-8 and J usage is TRBJ2-1, with D perhaps TRBD1 or TRBD2 (6 bases each). CDR3 length equals 16 residues. Trimming stripped 5 bases from V and 3 bases from J, with 17 bases between. The germline V gene has CDR1 SGHVS and CDR2 FQNEAQ. The CDR3 DNA follows: TGTGCCAGCAGCCCCAACCAAGGGGGACTCTACAATGAGCAGTTCTTC. This codes for CASSPNQGGLYNEQFF.

This clone was found a few times. V usage is TRBV6-1 and J usage is TRBJ2-5; unclear D gene. Trimming took off 1 base at V and 5 bases at J, with 8 bases between the two ends. Germline V gene sequence: CDR1 MNHNS, CDR2 SASEGT. The CDR3 has 13 residues. CDR3 amino acids: CASSEGFSETQYF. CDR3 sequence (DNA): TGTGCCAGCAGTGAAGGTTTCTCGGAGACCCAGTACTTC.

J is TRBJ2-7 and V is TRBV6-1, with D tentatively TRBD2 (5 bases). Germline V lookup: CDR1 MNHNS, CDR2 SASEGT. V lost 2 bases to trimming and J lost 2 bases, with 10 bases between them. This CDR3 is built from 14 residues. CDR3 residues: CASSERPLAYEQYF. CDR3 coding DNA: TGTGCCAGCAGTGAACGCCCACTAGCCTACGAGCAGTACTTC.